A selection of T cell receptor beta chains follows, all from one sample in a study of neurological immune-mediated disorders. TCRdb re-derived calls from the 5' RACE reads in MiXCR, one entry per CDR3 protein. The data show some 30,000 distinct CDR3 sequences, about 4.5% seen once. The sequencing sample was made of PBMCs. These receptor sequences come from a man aged 18 to 29 in good health. Both conserved end residues are part of each CDR3. A D gene is named only where the DNA matches it firmly. Clone size, where shown, is once, few, many, or a class for clones that have expanded.

abundance	j_gene	d_gene	v_gene	CDR3aa	CDR3nt
many	TRBJ2-5	NA	TRBV5-1	CASSSGTAQETQYF	TGCGCCAGCAGCTCTGGGACGGCTCAAGAGACCCAGTACTTC
many	TRBJ1-3	TRBD1	TRBV20-1	CSATPDRDRSGNTIYF	TGCAGTGCTACCCCGGACAGGGATCGGTCTGGAAACACCATATATTTT
NA	TRBJ2-2	TRBD1	TRBV3-1	CASSMTGANNGELFF	TGTGCCAGCAGCATGACAGGGGCGAACAACGGGGAGCTGTTTTTT
many	TRBJ2-5	TRBD2	TRBV16	CASSQSLLRTRGKETQYF	TGTGCCAGCAGCCAATCCCTCTTAAGGACTAGAGGAAAAGAGACCCAGTACTTC
NA	TRBJ1-2	NA	TRBV29-1	CSVGDGGGHRGYTF	TGTAGCGTTGGGGACGGCGGGGGGCACAGGGGCTACACCTTC
many	TRBJ2-5	NA	TRBV20-1	CSVAPQETQYF	TGCAGTGTGGCTCCCCAAGAGACCCAGTACTTC
many	TRBJ1-3	NA	TRBV7-8	CASSYADSPHTIYF	TGTGCCAGCAGCTACGCGGACAGTCCGCACACCATATATTTT
many	TRBJ2-7	TRBD1	TRBV20-1	CSAKNRGYEQYF	TGCAGTGCTAAGAACAGGGGGTACGAGCAGTACTTC
many	TRBJ1-1	NA	TRBV7-3	CASSFQVVNTEAFF	TGTGCCAGCAGCTTCCAGGTCGTGAACACTGAAGCTTTCTTT
many	TRBJ2-5	NA	TRBV7-9	CASSKNGFGGTQYF	TGTGCCAGCAGCAAAAACGGCTTCGGAGGGACCCAGTACTTC
many	TRBJ2-3	NA	TRBV5-1	CASSLAGGGPDTQYF	TGCGCCAGCAGCTTGGCCGGGGGCGGGCCAGATACGCAGTATTTT
NA	TRBJ1-5	TRBD1	TRBV27	CASSDETGALGNQHQHF	TGTGCCAGCAGTGATGAAACAGGGGCACTCGGCAATCAGCACCAGCATTTT
many	TRBJ1-2	NA	TRBV5-1	CASSLAGDGGYTF	TGCGCCAGCAGCTTGGCGGGGGACGGTGGCTACACCTTC
many	TRBJ2-1	NA	TRBV29-1	CSVAARSSYNEQFF	TGCAGCGTTGCAGCGAGAAGCTCCTACAATGAGCAGTTCTTC
many	TRBJ1-1	NA	TRBV4-2	CASRLQEGTEAFF	TGTGCCAGCAGGCTACAGGAGGGCACTGAAGCTTTCTTT
many	TRBJ1-1	NA	TRBV5-8	CASSLRLRNTEAFF	TGTGCCAGCAGCTTGCGCCTGCGGAACACTGAAGCTTTCTTT
many	TRBJ2-5	NA	TRBV5-1	CASSLGRHFTETQYF	TGCGCCAGCAGCTTGGGTCGTCACTTTACGGAGACCCAGTACTTC
few	TRBJ1-2	TRBD1	TRBV12-3/TRBV12-4	CASSLRSGTDYGYTF	TGTGCCAGCAGCTTACGATCCGGGACAGACTATGGCTACACCTTC
many	TRBJ2-3	TRBD1	TRBV5-1	CASSRSDRVADMQYF	TGCGCCAGCAGCCGGTCGGACAGGGTTGCAGATATGCAGTATTTT
many	TRBJ2-3	TRBD2	TRBV5-6	CASSLAQRGRITDTQYF	TGTGCCAGCAGCTTGGCCCAGCGGGGGCGCATCACAGATACGCAGTATTTT
many	TRBJ1-2	TRBD1	TRBV15	CATSRERDRGGYTF	TGTGCCACCAGCAGAGAGCGGGACAGGGGTGGCTACACCTTC
many	TRBJ1-4	NA	TRBV20-1	CAPDSPATNEKLFF	TGCGCCCCAGACAGCCCTGCAACTAATGAAAAACTGTTTTTT
many	TRBJ2-7	NA	TRBV10-3	CAISETGQQYF	TGTGCCATCAGTGAAACCGGGCAGCAGTACTTC
many	TRBJ2-2	TRBD2	TRBV10-3	CAIKQAGGPPGELFF	TGTGCCATCAAGCAAGCGGGGGGGCCCCCCGGGGAGCTGTTTTTT
many	TRBJ2-5	NA	TRBV20-1	CSAMPWRGGETQYF	TGCAGTGCGATGCCCTGGAGAGGAGGAGAGACCCAGTACTTC
many	TRBJ2-1	TRBD1	TRBV24-1	CATSDLGQGNEQFF	TGTGCCACCAGTGATTTAGGACAGGGCAATGAGCAGTTCTTC
NA	TRBJ2-6	TRBD2	TRBV10-3	CAISDSGGNSGANVLTF	TGTGCCATCAGTGACAGCGGGGGAAACTCTGGGGCCAACGTCCTGACTTTC
many	TRBJ1-4	NA	TRBV20-1	CSARDLPGSRNEKLFF	TGCAGTGCTAGAGACTTACCGGGGTCCCGTAATGAAAAACTGTTTTTT
many	TRBJ2-3	NA	TRBV20-1	CSARPRAGTHGAPDTQYF	TGCAGTGCTAGACCCAGAGCCGGGACTCATGGAGCTCCAGATACGCAGTATTTT
many	TRBJ2-1	NA	TRBV28	CASSFRPGGAYNEQFF	TGTGCCAGCAGTTTTCGTCCCGGGGGCGCCTACAATGAGCAGTTCTTC
many	TRBJ2-1	NA	TRBV5-1	CASSLAQLSLHEQFF	TGCGCCAGCAGCTTGGCTCAGCTCTCACTCCATGAGCAGTTCTTC
many	TRBJ2-7	NA	TRBV5-1	CASSFNRDRYEQYF	TGCGCCAGCAGCTTCAATAGAGATCGCTACGAGCAGTACTTC
many	TRBJ1-2	NA	TRBV20-1	CSARGGSRGSSYGYTF	TGCAGTGCTAGAGGGGGGAGCAGGGGCTCGAGTTATGGCTACACCTTC
many	TRBJ2-3	NA	TRBV27	CATADTAVTSTDTQYF	TGTGCCACCGCGGACACCGCCGTAACTAGCACAGATACGCAGTATTTT
many	TRBJ2-2	NA	TRBV5-1	CASSPGEPNTGELFF	TGCGCCAGTTCTCCAGGGGAACCGAACACCGGGGAGCTGTTTTTT
many	TRBJ1-4	NA	TRBV5-5	CASSFGATNEKLFF	TGTGCCAGCAGCTTCGGGGCAACTAATGAAAAACTGTTTTTT
many	TRBJ2-7	NA	TRBV5-1	CASSGAPNRERSSYEQYF	TGCGCCAGCAGCGGTGCGCCCAACAGGGAGCGGAGCTCCTACGAGCAGTACTTC
many	TRBJ1-2	NA	TRBV5-1	CASSLLPTDSYGYTF	TGCGCCAGCAGCTTACTACCGACAGATTCCTATGGCTACACCTTC
many	TRBJ1-1	NA	TRBV20-1	CSARDTGIGNTEAFF	TGCAGTGCTAGAGATACAGGGATCGGAAACACTGAAGCTTTCTTT
many	TRBJ2-7	TRBD2	TRBV7-2	CASTFGGGPEQYF	TGTGCCAGCACTTTTGGCGGGGGGCCCGAGCAGTACTTC
many	TRBJ2-1	NA	TRBV7-9	CASSSAQLEYNEQFF	TGTGCCAGCAGCTCCGCCCAACTGGAATACAATGAGCAGTTCTTC
many	TRBJ2-3	NA	TRBV30	CAWDRVFTDTQYF	TGTGCCTGGGACAGAGTTTTCACAGATACGCAGTATTTT
many	TRBJ1-3	NA	TRBV14	CASSQIVDTIYF	TGTGCCAGCAGCCAAATTGTAGACACCATATATTTT
many	TRBJ2-2	NA	TRBV7-2	CASSLVMTTGELFF	TGTGCCAGCAGCTTAGTTATGACAACCGGGGAGCTGTTTTTT
many	TRBJ2-7	NA	TRBV29-1	CSAGDRGTEQYF	TGCAGCGCGGGGGACCGCGGTACGGAGCAGTACTTC
many	TRBJ1-4	TRBD1	TRBV7-8	CASSLEQGALLEKLFF	TGTGCCAGCAGCTTAGAACAGGGGGCGCTTTTGGAAAAACTGTTTTTT